The 8 T cell receptor beta chains given below trace back to one sample, sequenced in a study of shared clonotypes between healthy human individuals. Generated by immunoSEQ multiplex PCR, the TCRdb table keeps only in-frame clones and is missing some. The sample contains some 2,000,000 clones, around 95% of which appear only once. The sample comprised naive CD4+ T cells sorted from blood. Subset: CD45RA+ positively selected. These TCRs come from a man aged 18 to 29 in good health.

This sequence joins TRBV12-5 and TRBJ2-7; 11 bases are a match to TRBD2. There are 16 residues in the CDR3. V dropped 1 base and J dropped 8; count of bases not matched to a gene: 10. CDR1 and CDR2 (germline): LGHNT, FRNRAP. This CDR3 reads CASGLEASGRRSKQYF. CDR3 DNA: TGTGCTAGTGGTTTGGAGGCTAGCGGGAGGAGGTCCAAGCAGTACTTC.

This clone was recorded only once. The V call is TRBV6-5, the J call TRBJ1-2, with a possible D match to TRBD1 (5 bases). Per the germline V gene, CDR1 is MNHEY and CDR2 is SVGAGI. V gave up 3 bases and J gave up 8 bases, with 13 bases separating them. The CDR3 length is 13 residues. The CDR3 nucleotides read TGTGCCAGCAGTTATGAATGGCAGGGCGGCTACACCTTC. Protein sequence: CASSYEWQGGYTF.

The chain couples TRBV7-9 to TRBJ2-7; 7 positions match TRBD1. V was clipped by 2 bases and J by 9 bases; unmatched bases: 10. Germline V CDR1 and CDR2: SEHNR, FQNEAQ (reference sequence). This CDR3 is built from 14 residues. The CDR3 loop is CASSLFRDSVWQYF. CDR3 bases: TGTGCCAGCAGCTTATTTCGGGACAGTGTCTGGCAGTACTTC.

V usage is TRBV30 and J usage is TRBJ2-1; D remains ambiguous. Per the germline V gene, CDR1 is GTSNPN and CDR2 is SVGIG (reference sequence). With 4 bases removed from V and 0 bases from J, the gap between germline ends came to 7 bases. The CDR3 loop spans 13 amino acids. The CDR3 bases are TGTGCCTGGAAGGCCGGCTCCTACAATGAGCAGTTCTTC. As protein: CAWKAGSYNEQFF.

This chain connects TRBV7-2 to TRBJ2-5; no clear D. Deletions cut 1 base from V and 8 bases from J, with 14 bases between. Germline CDR1 reads SGHTA; CDR2 reads FQGNSA. The CDR3 spans 14 residues. The DNA for the CDR3 is TGTGCCAGCAGCTTAGTGTCTCCTAGTCCAACCCAGTACTTC. This translates into CASSLVSPSPTQYF.

V usage is TRBV6-1 and J usage is TRBJ2-2; tentative D call: TRBD1 (5 bases). From germline, CDR1 is MNHNS and CDR2 SASEGT. The CDR3 runs to 17 residues. V was clipped by 0 bases and J by 5 bases, with 16 bases between them. In DNA, the CDR3 is TGTGCCAGCAGTGAAGCGATGGGGTGGGGCAATACCGGGGAGCTGTTTTTT. Translation gives CASSEAMGWGNTGELFF.

The rearrangement links TRBV28 to TRBJ1-1; D unclear. V was pared by 5 bases and J by 5 bases, with 21 bases between. The germline gives CDR1 MDHEN, CDR2 SYDVKM. CDR3 length equals 16 residues. CDR3 bases: TGTGCCAGCAGTACCCCGGGAGGGTTAAGAAGGACTGAAGCTTTCTTT. This sequence encodes CASSTPGGLRRTEAFF.

The CDR3 nucleotides are TGCGCCAGCAGTGCAATCCAGGGAGGCGAGCAGTACTTC. Translating gives CASSAIQGGEQYF. The chain joins TRBV10-2 to TRBJ2-7; D may be TRBD2 (6 bases). V was pared by 4 bases and J by 6 bases, with 13 bases between. CDR1 and CDR2 (germline): WSHSY, SAAADI. CDR3 size: 13 residues.